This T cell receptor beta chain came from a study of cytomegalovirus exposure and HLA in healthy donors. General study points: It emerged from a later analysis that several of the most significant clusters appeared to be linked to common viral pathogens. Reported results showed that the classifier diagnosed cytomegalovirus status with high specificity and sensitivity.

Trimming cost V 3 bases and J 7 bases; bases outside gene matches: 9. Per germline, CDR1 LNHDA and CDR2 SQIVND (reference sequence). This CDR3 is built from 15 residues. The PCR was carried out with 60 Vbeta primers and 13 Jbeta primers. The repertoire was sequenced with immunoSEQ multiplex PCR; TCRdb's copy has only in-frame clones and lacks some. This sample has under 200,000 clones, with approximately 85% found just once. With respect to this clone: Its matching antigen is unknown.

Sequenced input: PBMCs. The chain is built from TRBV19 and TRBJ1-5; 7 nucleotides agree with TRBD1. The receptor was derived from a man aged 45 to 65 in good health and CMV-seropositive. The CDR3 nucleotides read TGTGCCAGTAGTATCTCAAGGCAGGGGGACCAGCCCCAGCATTTT. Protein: CASSISRQGDQPQHF.